This TCR beta chain was found in a study of shared clonotypes between healthy human individuals. The wider study: Per donor, CD8 memory used one plate, CD8 naive used two, CD4 memory used three and CD4 naive used three.

Negatively enriched CD4+ T cells were divided by CD45RA into naive and memory. The protocol was immunoSEQ multiplex PCR, while the TCRdb copy is restricted to in-frame clones and leaves out a portion. The profile shows 900,000 to 1,200,000 clones, around 78% of them singletons. Trimming stripped 4 bases from V and 0 bases from J, with 13 bases between. Germline CDR1 is MDHEN and CDR2 is SYDVKM. CDR3 size: 16 residues. J is TRBJ2-1 and V is TRBV28; TRBD1 is a possible D gene (6 bases). The sequenced material came from memory CD4+ T cells from PBMCs. The subset: CD45RA-negative fraction. The TCR comes from a man between 18 and 29 years old in good health. Some clones in this sample may be carry-over from other donors' samples. The DNA of the CDR3 is TGTGCCAGCAGTTCCCGACAGGCCAGCTCCTACAATGAGCAGTTCTTC. Amino acids: CASSSRQASSYNEQFF.